This T cell receptor beta chain was sequenced in a study of a mutant IDH1 vaccine in newly diagnosed glioma. As for the study in general: Treated individuals were roughly 62% male and 37.5% female, averaging roughly 40 years of age.

The study's findings and limits: Changes in the top peripheral T cell clonotypes seemingly had no bearing on pseudoprogression. Immune responses arising from the vaccine appeared in about 95% of patients.

Trimming removed 5 bases from V and 8 bases from J, with 14 bases in between. There are 13 residues in the CDR3. Germline V gives CDR1 SGHDN, CDR2 FVKESK. Sequencing was performed with immunoSEQ multiplex PCR; in TCRdb, only in-frame clones are kept and a portion is missing. The sample shows fewer than 60,000 clones, almost 65% of them seen only once. Noted time point: week 47, end of study. Doses consisted of 300 ug of mutant IDH1 20-mer peptide each, paired with topical imiquimod. Vaccination of patients was performed eight times, in weeks 1, 3, 5, 7, 11, 15, 19 and 23. This clone showed up just a few times. Its antigen is unknown.

The receptor's source is a man aged 35-49 years with glioma. Some clones in this sample may be carry-over from other donors' samples. The V and J genes are TRBV14 and TRBJ2-3, with D tentatively TRBD1 or TRBD2 (6 bases each). The starting material was peripheral blood mononuclear cells (PBMCs), obtained from a glioma patient whose treatment included an IDH1 peptide vaccine. CDR3 in DNA: TGTGCCAGCAGCTTAAGGGGGGCCGGTACGCAGTATTTT. Translating it yields CASSLRGAGTQYF.